This TCR beta chain was recorded in a study of blood T cell repertoires in COVID-19 (dated by TCRdb to 2020 to 2021). In terms of the full investigation: Collaborator samples came from the United States, Italy and Spain and covered acute and convalescent phases of COVID-19. The prospective study material was composed of cDNA or gDNA derived from T cells, B-cell-depleted T cells, or PBMCs. Subjects who had been exposed to COVID-19, were actively infected with it, or had recovered from it provided the deeply sampled blood TCRbeta repertoires that made up the dataset. A freely available public database, intended as a resource for researchers studying the immune response to SARS-CoV-2, is where the repertoires were released. The samples were drawn from two sources: the first 160 participants of the ongoing ImmuneRACE study, and over 950 subjects contributed by 6 global collaborators. A de-identified subject ID, COVID-19 status, age in years and sex were almost always included in the sample metadata. Where available, HLA class I and class II types were obtained from metadata supplied by the sample provider rather than from assay-based typing.

Each collaborating institution followed its own protocols to collect whole blood in K2EDTA tubes. Collaborator samples were shipped for TCRbeta analysis as frozen whole blood, isolated PBMCs, or DNA extracted from either sample type. TCRbeta CDR3 regions were amplified from genomic DNA using the immunoSEQ Assay, a bias-controlled multiplex PCR. Per the source publication's procedure: Nucleated cell counts per sample were estimated from amplification of reference gene primers within the assay. To quantify the absolute abundance of each unique TCRbeta CDR3 rearrangement, sequence reads were collapsed and filtered. Productive Simpson clonality was computed per sample as the square root of Simpson's diversity index over productive rearrangements. Not all clones reach the TCRdb copy of this immuneACCESS table, which keeps in-frame sequences only. Checked studies attribute under half of the gap to unresolved V genes and leave the rest unexplained. The D gene and trimming were derived from the DNA, and the V and J assignments and clone size from that table. Here the sample has fewer than 150,000 clones; almost 90% occur a single time. More than 9% of the sample lies in the top ten.

The study at large found these results: How much clinical and demographic metadata was included differed by source and by participant, and the metadata was provided uncurated.

The CDR3 starts with the cysteine, ends with the phenylalanine, and has 15 residues. Just the 45-base CDR3 DNA is kept, in frame starting at base 1. Trimming takes 7 bases from V and 0 bases from J, and the germline ends sit 10 bases apart. As encoded in the germline V gene, CDR1 is MDHEN while CDR2 is SYDVKM. Remarks on this clone: Its specific antigen is unknown. The record has no base qualities; no much larger clone is one base away.

This chain is built from TRBV28 and TRBJ2-6; a tentative D call is TRBD1 (6 bases match). The source of this sequence is a man aged 50-60 years with active or convalescent COVID-19. Material for sequencing was peripheral blood. The nucleotide sequence is TGTGCCAGCACCCGAGGGGGCTCTGGGGCCAACGTCCTGACTTTC. It specifies CASTRGGSGANVLTF.